This entry lists 14 T cell receptor beta chains sequenced from one sample in a study of blood T cell repertoires in COVID-19. Produced via immunoSEQ multiplex PCR; TCRdb's table is partial and in-frame only. The sample records around 180,000 clones, around 82% being singletons. Specimen: peripheral blood. The receptors here all came from a woman aged 80 or older with acute or convalescent COVID-19.

This clone has just a few counts. The chain joins TRBV9 to TRBJ1-1; maybe TRBD1 (6 bases). Germline V gene sequence: CDR1 SGDLS, CDR2 YYNGEE. Trimming shortened V by 0 bases and J by 11 bases, and 14 bases separated the two germline ends. The CDR3 spans 13 residues. Here the CDR3 DNA reads TGTGCCAGCAGCGTAGGGCAGGGGCCCCCCGCTTTCTTT. It yields the protein CASSVGQGPPAFF. Combining the CDR3 with reference TRBV9 and TRBJ1-1 gives the whole variable domain DSGVTQTPKHLITATGQRVTLRCSPRSGDLSVYWYQQSLDQGLQFLIQYYNGEERAKGNILERFSAQQFPDLHSELNLSSLELGDSALYFCASSVGQGPPAFFGQGTRLTVV.

The gene calls are TRBV5-4 and TRBJ1-1; the D gene is possibly TRBD1 (5 bases). Per germline, CDR1 SGHNT and CDR2 YYREEE (reference sequence). Trimming removed 3 bases from V and 4 bases from J, with 16 bases in between. CDR3 length: 15 residues. The CDR3 DNA sequence: TGTGCCAGCAGCTCGGGACTGGGCAGAGGCACTGAAGCTTTCTTT. Translation gives CASSSGLGRGTEAFF. The variable domain in full, with the rest retrieved from reference TRBV5-4 and TRBJ1-1, is ETGVTQSPTHLIKTRGQQVTLRCSSQSGHNTVSWYQQALGQGPQFIFQYYREEENGRGNFPPRFSGLQFPNYSSELNVNALELDDSALYLCASSSGLGRGTEAFFGQGTRLTVV.

The chain combines TRBV11-2 with TRBJ2-5; 14 nucleotides agree with TRBD2. CDR3 size: 17 residues. Trimming cost V 7 bases and J 5 bases; bases outside gene matches: 12. Looked up from germline, CDR1 is SGHAT and CDR2 is FQNNGV. The CDR3 loop reads CASTPTTSGGVPETQYF. The CDR3, as DNA: TGTGCCAGCACCCCCACGACTAGCGGGGGGGTCCCGGAGACCCAGTACTTC.

The V gene is TRBV27, the J gene TRBJ2-6; D perhaps matches TRBD1 (6 bases). The V gene's germline CDR1 is MNHEY and CDR2 SMNVEV (reference sequence). V lost 3 bases and J 2 bases, leaving 14 bases between the germline ends. This CDR3 contains 17 residues. The CDR3 DNA reads as TGTGCCAGCAGTTTCGGTACAGGGTGGCCTGGGGCCAACGTCCTGACTTTC. This encodes CASSFGTGWPGANVLTF.

The table lists this clone with a count of one. Other DNA sequences in this sample translate to the same CDR3. The V call is TRBV9, the J call TRBJ1-4; TRBD1 aligns across 7 bases. J gave up 1 base and V 0 bases, and 0 bases lay outside the gene matches. This CDR3 has 15 amino acids. The germline gives CDR1 SGDLS, CDR2 YYNGEE. CDR3 residues: CASSVGDRTNEKLFF. In DNA, the CDR3 is TGTGCCAGCAGCGTAGGGGACAGAACTAATGAAAAACTGTTTTTT.

The chain recombines TRBV11-2 with TRBJ2-1; 11 nucleotides align to TRBD2. The CDR3 runs to 16 residues. V was pared by 3 bases and J by 2 bases, with 3 bases of the junction left unmatched. Germline CDR1 reads SGHAT; CDR2 reads FQNNGV. Here the CDR3 DNA reads TGTGCCAGCAGCTTTCCGACTAGCGGGGCCTACAATGAGCAGTTCTTC. Protein product: CASSFPTSGAYNEQFF.

The chain has TRBV7-2 and TRBJ2-3; 8 bases match TRBD1. Germline CDR1 and CDR2: SGHTA and FQGNSA. The CDR3 length is 14 residues. J was trimmed by 4 bases and V by 4 bases; bases with no gene match: 4. CDR3 sequence: CASSYDRGADTQYF. CDR3 in DNA: TGTGCCAGCAGCTATGACAGGGGCGCAGATACGCAGTATTTT. Full variable domain (rest looked up from reference TRBV7-2 and TRBJ2-3): GAGVSQSPSNKVTEKGKDVELRCDPISGHTALYWYRQSLGQGLEFLIYFQGNSAPDKSGLPSDRFSAERTGGSVSTLTIQRTQQEDSAVYLCASSYDRGADTQYFGPGTRLTVL.

The V gene is TRBV4-1, the J gene TRBJ1-1, with TRBD1 matching 7 bases. Losses at the gene ends were 5 bases for V and 4 bases for J; bases not matched to a gene: 16. This CDR3 comprises 17 residues. CDR1 is MGHRA, CDR2 YSYEKL, per germline. The CDR3 loop is CASSSQVFRTGATEAFF. The CDR3 bases are TGCGCCAGCAGCAGCCAAGTTTTCAGGACAGGAGCCACTGAAGCTTTCTTT.

The chain has TRBV18 and TRBJ2-5; D might be TRBD2 (5 bases). Germline CDR1 is KGHSH and CDR2 is LQKENI. The CDR3 is 13 amino acids. V was trimmed by 4 bases and J by 5 bases, leaving 11 bases between them. The CDR3 loop reads CASSLLVGETQYF. DNA of the CDR3: TGTGCCAGCTCACTACTAGTTGGGGAGACCCAGTACTTC.

The rearrangement links TRBV4-1 to TRBJ1-2; the match to TRBD1 covers 10 bases. CDR3 length equals 15 residues. The V gene end was trimmed by 4 bases and the J gene end by 1 base; junction bases not matched to a gene: 3. From germline, CDR1 is MGHRA and CDR2 YSYEKL. CDR3 DNA sequence: TGCGCCAGCAGCCGACAGGGGGCGAATAACTATGGCTACACCTTC. Protein sequence: CASSRQGANNYGYTF.

V is TRBV3-1 (or the pseudogene TRBV3-2) and J is TRBJ1-3; TRBD1 is a possible D gene (6 bases). CDR1 and CDR2 (germline): LGHDT, YNNKEL (reference sequence). V was shortened by 3 bases and J by 5 bases, with 17 bases between the two germline ends. The CDR3 covers 16 residues. CDR3 loop: CASSHTWGRQRNTIYF. CDR3 DNA sequence: TGTGCCAGCAGCCATACCTGGGGGCGTCAAAGAAACACCATATATTTT.

This rearrangement joins TRBV30 to TRBJ1-6, with D tentatively TRBD1 (5 bases). CDR1 is GTSNPN and CDR2 is SVGIG in the germline V gene (reference sequence). V was cut by 5 bases and J by 5 bases, with 13 bases left in between. CDR3 size: 14 residues. The CDR3 here is CAWSDRKNNSPLHF. The CDR3 region has the DNA TGTGCCTGGTCTGACAGAAAAAATAATTCACCCCTCCACTTT.

This chain joins TRBV19 and TRBJ2-7, with 7 nucleotides matching TRBD2. The germline gives CDR1 LNHDA, CDR2 SQIVND (reference sequence). The CDR3 consists of 15 residues. Germline trimming cut 2 bases from V and 3 bases from J; bases unmatched to any gene: 7. CDR3 nucleotides: TGTGCCAGTAGTATACCCCGGGGGGTAGGCTACGAGCAGTACTTC. Translation gives CASSIPRGVGYEQYF.

In this sample, this clone turned up a few times. The V and J genes are TRBV19 and TRBJ1-3, with 9 positions matching TRBD1. The CDR3 has 15 amino acids. Unmatched junction bases numbered 7, after V lost 8 bases and J lost 2 bases. CDR1 and CDR2 from the germline V gene are LNHDA and SQIVND (reference sequence). The CDR3 region has the DNA TGTGCCAGTCGGGACAGGGACACGCCTGGAAACACCATATATTTT. Amino acid sequence: CASRDRDTPGNTIYF.